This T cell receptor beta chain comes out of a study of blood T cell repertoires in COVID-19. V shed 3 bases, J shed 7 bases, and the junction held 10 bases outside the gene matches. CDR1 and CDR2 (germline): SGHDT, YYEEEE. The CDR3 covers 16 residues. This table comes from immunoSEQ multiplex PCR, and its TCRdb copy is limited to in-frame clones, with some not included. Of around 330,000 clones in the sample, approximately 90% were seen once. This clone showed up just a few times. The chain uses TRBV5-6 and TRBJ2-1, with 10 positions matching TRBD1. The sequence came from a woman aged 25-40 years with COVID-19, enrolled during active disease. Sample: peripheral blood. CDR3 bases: TGTGCCAGCAGCTCGGGGTGGGGACAGGGGATGAATGAGCAGTTCTTC. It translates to CASSSGWGQGMNEQFF.